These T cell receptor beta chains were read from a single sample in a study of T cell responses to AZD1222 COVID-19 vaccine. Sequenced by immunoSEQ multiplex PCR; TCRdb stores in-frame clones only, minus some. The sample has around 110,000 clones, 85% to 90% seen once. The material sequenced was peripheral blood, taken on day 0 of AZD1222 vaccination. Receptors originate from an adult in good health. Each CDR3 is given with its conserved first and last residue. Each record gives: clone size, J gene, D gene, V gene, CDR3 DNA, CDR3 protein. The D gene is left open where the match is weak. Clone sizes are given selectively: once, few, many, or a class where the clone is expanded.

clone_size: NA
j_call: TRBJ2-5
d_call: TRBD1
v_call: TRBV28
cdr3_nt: TGTGCCAGCAGTACCCGGGACAGGGGAATCTACCAAGAGACCCAGTACTTC
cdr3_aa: CASSTRDRGIYQETQYF

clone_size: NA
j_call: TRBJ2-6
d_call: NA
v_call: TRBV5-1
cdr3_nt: TGCGCCAGCAGCAAGCAGACGAGCTCTGGGGCCAACGTCCTGACTTTC
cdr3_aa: CASSKQTSSGANVLTF

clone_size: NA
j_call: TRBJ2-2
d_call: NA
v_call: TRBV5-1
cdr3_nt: TGCGCCAGCAGCTTGGAGGACCCCACCGGGGAGCTGTTTTTT
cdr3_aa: CASSLEDPTGELFF

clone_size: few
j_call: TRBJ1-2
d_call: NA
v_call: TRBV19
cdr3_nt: TGTGCCAGTAGTATAGATATACAGGGCCCGGATGGCTACACCTTC
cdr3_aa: CASSIDIQGPDGYTF

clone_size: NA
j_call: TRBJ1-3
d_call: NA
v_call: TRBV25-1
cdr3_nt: TGTGCCAGCAGTGCACCTCAGGCTTCTGGAAACACCATATATTTT
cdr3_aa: CASSAPQASGNTIYF

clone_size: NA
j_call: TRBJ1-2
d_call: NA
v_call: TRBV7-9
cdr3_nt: TGTGCCAGTAACTCTAGGGCGTCGAACTATGGCTACACCTTC
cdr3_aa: CASNSRASNYGYTF

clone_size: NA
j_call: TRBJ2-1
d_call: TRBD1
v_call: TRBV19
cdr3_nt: TGTGCCAGTAGTATCTCATACCCCGGGACAGGATACAATGAGCAGTTCTTC
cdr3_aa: CASSISYPGTGYNEQFF

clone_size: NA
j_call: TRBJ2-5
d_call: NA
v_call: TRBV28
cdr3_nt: TGTGCCAGCAGTTTATGGGGGGGCCGAGAGACCCAGTACTTC
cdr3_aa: CASSLWGGRETQYF

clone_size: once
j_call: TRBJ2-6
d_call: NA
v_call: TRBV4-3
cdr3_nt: TGCGCCAGCAGCCAAGATCTCGGACAAAGCTCTGGGGCCAACGTCCTGACTTTC
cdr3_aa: CASSQDLGQSSGANVLTF

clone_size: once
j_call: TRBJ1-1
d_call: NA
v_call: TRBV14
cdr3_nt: TGTGCCAGCAGCCCGATCCGAGGCCAAGTCCCTGAAGCTTTCTTT
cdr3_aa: CASSPIRGQVPEAFF

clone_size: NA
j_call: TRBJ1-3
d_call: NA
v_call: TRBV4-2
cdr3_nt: TGTGCCAGCAGCCAAGAGTATAGGACAGCCTTCTTTTCTGGAAACACCATATATTTT
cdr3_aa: CASSQEYRTAFFSGNTIYF

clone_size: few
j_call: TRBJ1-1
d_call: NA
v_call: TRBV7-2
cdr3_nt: TGTGCCAGCAGCTTAAATCGGGGGAACACTGAAGCTTTCTTT
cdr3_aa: CASSLNRGNTEAFF

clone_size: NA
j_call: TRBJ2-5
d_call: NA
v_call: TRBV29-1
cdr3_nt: TGCAGCTCACGAATGGCAATCCAAGAGACCCAGTACTTC
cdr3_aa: CSSRMAIQETQYF

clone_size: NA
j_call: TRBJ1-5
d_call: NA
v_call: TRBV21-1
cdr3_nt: TGTGCCAGCAGCAAAGGGGCCAGGGTGAGATGCCATCAGCCCCAGCATTTT
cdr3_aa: CASSKGARVRCHQPQHF

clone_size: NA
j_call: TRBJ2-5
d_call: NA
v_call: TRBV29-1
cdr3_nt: TGCAGCTCCGCACCAGGGGCCGAAGAGACCCAGTACTTC
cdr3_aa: CSSAPGAEETQYF

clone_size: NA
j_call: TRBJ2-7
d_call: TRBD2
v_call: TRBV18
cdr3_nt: TGTGCCAGCTCACTAGGACTAGCGGACTCCTACGAGCAGTACTTC
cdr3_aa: CASSLGLADSYEQYF

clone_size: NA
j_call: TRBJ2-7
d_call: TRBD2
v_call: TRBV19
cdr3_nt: TGTGCCAGTAGCGGACTAGCGGGAGTCAATGAGCAGTACTTC
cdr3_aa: CASSGLAGVNEQYF

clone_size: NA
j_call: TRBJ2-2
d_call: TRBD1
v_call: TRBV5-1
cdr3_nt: TGCGCCAGCAGCTGGGGACAGGGCACCGGGGAGCTGTTTTTT
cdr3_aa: CASSWGQGTGELFF

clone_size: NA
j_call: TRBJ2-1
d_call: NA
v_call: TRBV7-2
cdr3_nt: TGTGCCAGCAGCTTAGTCGGGGATGGAGAGCAGTTCTTC
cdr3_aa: CASSLVGDGEQFF

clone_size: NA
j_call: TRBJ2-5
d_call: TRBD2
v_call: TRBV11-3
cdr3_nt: TGTGCCAGCAGCTTGTGGGGAGGGGAGACCCAGTACTTC
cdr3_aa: CASSLWGGETQYF

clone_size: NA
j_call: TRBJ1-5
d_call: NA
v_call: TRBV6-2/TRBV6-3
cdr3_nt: TGTGCCAGCAGTTACCGTGGACCCCAGCATTTT
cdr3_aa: CASSYRGPQHF

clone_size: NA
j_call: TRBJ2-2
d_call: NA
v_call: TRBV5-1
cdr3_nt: TGCGCCAGCAGCTTGTCTACCGACTCAGCGTCGACCGGGGAGCTGTTTTTT
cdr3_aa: CASSLSTDSASTGELFF

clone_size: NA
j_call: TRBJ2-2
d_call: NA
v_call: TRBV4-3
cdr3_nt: TGCGCCAGCAGCCAAGTAGGAGGGACCGGGGAGCTGTTTTTT
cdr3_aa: CASSQVGGTGELFF

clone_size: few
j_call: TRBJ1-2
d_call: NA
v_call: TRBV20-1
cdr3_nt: TGCAGTGCTATACGGGTCTCTGGCTACACCTTC
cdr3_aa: CSAIRVSGYTF

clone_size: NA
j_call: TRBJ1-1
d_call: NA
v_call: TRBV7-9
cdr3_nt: TGTGCCAGCACCCTCCTCTGGATCGAAGCTTTCTTT
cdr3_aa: CASTLLWIEAFF

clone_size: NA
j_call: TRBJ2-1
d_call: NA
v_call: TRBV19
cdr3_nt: TGTGCCAGTAGTATTCAGGGGTCCAATGAGCAGTTCTTC
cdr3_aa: CASSIQGSNEQFF

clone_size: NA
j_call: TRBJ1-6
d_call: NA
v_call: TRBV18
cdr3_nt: TGTGCCAGCTCATCAGAGGTATTATCTTCACCCCTCCACTTT
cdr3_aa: CASSSEVLSSPLHF

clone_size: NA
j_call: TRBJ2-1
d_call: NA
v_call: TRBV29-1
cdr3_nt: TGCAGCGAAATGGGGGGCTCCTCTTACAATGAGCAGTTCTTC
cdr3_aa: CSEMGGSSYNEQFF

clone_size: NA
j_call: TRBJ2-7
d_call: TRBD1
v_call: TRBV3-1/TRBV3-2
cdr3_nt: TGTGCCAGCAGTAAATGGGGACAGGGGCCCTACGAGCAGTACTTC
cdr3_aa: CASSKWGQGPYEQYF

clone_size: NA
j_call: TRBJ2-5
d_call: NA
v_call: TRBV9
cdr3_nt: TGTGCCAGCAGCGTAGAACAGGGAGGAGGGACCCAGTACTTC
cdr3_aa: CASSVEQGGGTQYF

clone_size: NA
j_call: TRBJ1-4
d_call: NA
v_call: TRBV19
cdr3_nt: TGTGCCAGTAGTATCCAGGGTCGGGAAAAACTGTTTTTT
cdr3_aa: CASSIQGREKLFF

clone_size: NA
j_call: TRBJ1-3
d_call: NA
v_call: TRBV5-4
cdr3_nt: TGTGCCAGCAAGGGAGCAGGGTTAGGGGGAAACACCATATATTTT
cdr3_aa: CASKGAGLGGNTIYF

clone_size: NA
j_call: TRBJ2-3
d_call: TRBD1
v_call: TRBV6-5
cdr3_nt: TGTGCCAGCAGCCGGACAGGGGGAAGAGATACGCAGTATTTT
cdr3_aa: CASSRTGGRDTQYF

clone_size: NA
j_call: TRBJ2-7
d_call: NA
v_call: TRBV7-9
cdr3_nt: TGTGCCATAGAGCGGAGCTCCTACGAGCAGTACTTC
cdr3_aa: CAIERSSYEQYF

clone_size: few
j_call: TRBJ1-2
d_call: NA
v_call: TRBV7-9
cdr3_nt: TGTGCCAGCAGCTTAAGTCGGGTTAACTATGGCTACACCTTC
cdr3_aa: CASSLSRVNYGYTF

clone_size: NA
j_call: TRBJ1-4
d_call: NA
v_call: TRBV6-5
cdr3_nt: TGTGCCAGCAGGGCCAGTGGTGAAAAACTGTTTTTT
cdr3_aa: CASRASGEKLFF

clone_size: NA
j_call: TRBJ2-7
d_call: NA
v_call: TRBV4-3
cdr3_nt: TGCGCCAGCAGCCACCAAAGGGGTCTCTACGAGCAGTACTTC
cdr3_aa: CASSHQRGLYEQYF

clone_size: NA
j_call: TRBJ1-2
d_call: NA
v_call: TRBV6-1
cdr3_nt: TGTGCCAGCACCCCTGGCAGGAGCCTAAACTATGGCTACACCTTC
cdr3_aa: CASTPGRSLNYGYTF

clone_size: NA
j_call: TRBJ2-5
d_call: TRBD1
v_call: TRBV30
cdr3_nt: TGTGCCTGGAGCCGGCAGGGGGCCCGGGAGACCCAGTACTTC
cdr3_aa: CAWSRQGARETQYF

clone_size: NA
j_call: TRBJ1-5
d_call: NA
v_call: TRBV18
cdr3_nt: TGTGCCAGCTCACCAGGAGGGGTGGGCAATCAGCCCCAGCATTTT
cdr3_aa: CASSPGGVGNQPQHF

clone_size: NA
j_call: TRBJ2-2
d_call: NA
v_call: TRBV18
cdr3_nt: TGTGCCAGCTCACCGGAAGACGACGGGTCCGGGGAGCTGTTTTTT
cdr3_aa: CASSPEDDGSGELFF